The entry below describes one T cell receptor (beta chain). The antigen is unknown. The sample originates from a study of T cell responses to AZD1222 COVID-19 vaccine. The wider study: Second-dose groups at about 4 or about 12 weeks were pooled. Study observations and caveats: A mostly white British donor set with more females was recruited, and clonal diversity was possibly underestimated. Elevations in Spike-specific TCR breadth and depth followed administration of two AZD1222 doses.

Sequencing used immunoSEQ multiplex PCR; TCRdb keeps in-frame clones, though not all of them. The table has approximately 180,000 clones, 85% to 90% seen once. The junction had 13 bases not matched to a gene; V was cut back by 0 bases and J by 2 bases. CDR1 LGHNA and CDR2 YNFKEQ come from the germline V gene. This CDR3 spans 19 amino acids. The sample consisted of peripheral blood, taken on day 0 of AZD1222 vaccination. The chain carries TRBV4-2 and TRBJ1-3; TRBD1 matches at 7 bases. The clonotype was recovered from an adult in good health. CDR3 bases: TGTGCCAGCAGCCAAGACCCGGGACAGACCTTATCAGCTGGAAACACCATATATTTT. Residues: CASSQDPGQTLSAGNTIYF.